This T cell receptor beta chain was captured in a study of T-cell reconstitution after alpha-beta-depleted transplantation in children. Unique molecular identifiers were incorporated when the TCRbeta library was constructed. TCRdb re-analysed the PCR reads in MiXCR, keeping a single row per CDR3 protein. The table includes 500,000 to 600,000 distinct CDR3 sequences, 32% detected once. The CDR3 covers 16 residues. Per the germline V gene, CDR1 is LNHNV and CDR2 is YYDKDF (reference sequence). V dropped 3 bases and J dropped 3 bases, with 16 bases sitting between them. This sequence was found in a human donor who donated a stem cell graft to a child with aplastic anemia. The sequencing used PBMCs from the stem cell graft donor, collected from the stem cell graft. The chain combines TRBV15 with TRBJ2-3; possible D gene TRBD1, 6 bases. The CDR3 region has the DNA TGTGCCACCAGCAGGGATACAGGGTTGGGAACAGATACGCAGTATTTT. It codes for CATSRDTGLGTDTQYF.